Listed below are T cell receptor beta chains from one sample, sequenced in a study of metastatic and nonmetastatic thyroid tumors. TCRdb reprocessed the PCR reads via MiXCR. The data show about 92,000 clones, around 14% seen once. The specimen was blood. These receptors were obtained from a female donor with papillary thyroid cancer or a benign thyroid nodule (not recorded which). Some clones in this sample may be carry-over from other donors' samples. Each CDR3 is given with its conserved first and last residue. A D gene is named only where the DNA matches it firmly. Clone size is stated in some rows and not others, as once, few, many or a class when expanded.

NA TRBJ2-1 TRBV7-3 TRBD2 CASSLNPPGLTRNEQFF TGTGCCAGCAGCTTAAACCCGCCGGGACTAACGAGGAATGAGCAGTTCTTC
NA TRBJ2-3 TRBV2 NA CASSEQVAGSGTQYF TGTGCCAGCAGTGAACAGGTGGCGGGTTCAGGTACGCAGTATTTT
many TRBJ1-1 TRBV11-3 NA CASSRTGLTGVNTEAFF TGTGCCAGCAGCCGTACAGGCCTAACGGGGGTGAACACTGAAGCTTTCTTT
many TRBJ2-5 TRBV28 TRBD1 CASSDTGGIQETQYF TGTGCCAGCAGTGACACAGGGGGGATCCAAGAGACCCAGTACTTC
few TRBJ2-4 TRBV5-1 TRBD2 CASSPPGREGLIQYF TGCGCCAGCAGCCCCCCCGGAAGGGAGGGTTTGATTCAGTACTTC
few TRBJ2-5 TRBV20-1 NA CSAPDLAGKTKETQYF TGCAGTGCCCCTGACTTGGCGGGGAAAACCAAAGAGACCCAGTACTTC
few TRBJ2-3 TRBV27 NA CASSLFVVSTDTQYF TGTGCCAGCAGTTTATTTGTAGTTAGCACAGATACGCAGTATTTT
many TRBJ2-5 TRBV5-1 NA CASSKGEILEWEETQYF TGCGCCAGCAGCAAGGGCGAGATTCTAGAATGGGAAGAGACCCAGTACTTC
few TRBJ1-1 TRBV4-1 NA CASSQGWGPGAEAFF TGCGCCAGCAGCCAAGGGTGGGGGCCGGGGGCTGAAGCTTTCTTT
many TRBJ1-2 TRBV4-2 NA CASSQEREGVYGYTF TGTGCCAGCAGCCAAGAACGAGAAGGGGTCTATGGCTACACCTTC
many TRBJ2-7 TRBV11-2 NA CASSLVPGPLEQYF TGTGCCAGCAGCTTAGTCCCGGGGCCCCTCGAGCAGTACTTC
many TRBJ2-5 TRBV3-1 NA CASSPRTVGGGRETQYF TGTGCCAGCAGCCCTCGGACCGTCGGGGGAGGTAGGGAGACCCAGTACTTC
many TRBJ2-7 TRBV7-2 NA CASSLKGFYEQYF TGTGCCAGCAGCTTGAAGGGATTTTACGAGCAGTACTTC
many TRBJ1-1 TRBV29-1 NA CSATAGPGEAFF TGCAGCGCCACCGCAGGTCCTGGGGAAGCTTTCTTT
few TRBJ2-5 TRBV6-8 NA CASKGGKKYKETQYF TGTGCCAGCAAAGGGGGTAAAAAGTACAAAGAGACCCAGTACTTC
many TRBJ1-2 TRBV4-2 TRBD1 CASSQGQGGGYTF TGTGCCAGCAGCCAGGGACAGGGGGGGGGCTACACCTTC
medium-sized TRBJ1-2 TRBV6-1 NA CASSEASRTVGYTF TGTGCCAGCAGTGAAGCGAGCAGGACTGTGGGCTACACCTTC
NA TRBJ1-3 TRBV5-1 NA CASSLSSGNTIYF TGCGCCAGCAGCCTCAGTAGTGGAAACACCATATATTTT
NA TRBJ2-7 TRBV7-9 TRBD2 CASSLDSSGYEQYF TGTGCCAGCAGCTTAGATTCTAGCGGGTACGAGCAGTACTTC
once TRBJ2-5 TRBV20-1 NA CSGRRSWGAIKYQYF TGCAGTGGTAGGAGGAGCTGGGGGGCCATTAAGTACCAGTACTTC
many TRBJ2-7 TRBV28 NA CASSRGAGPSSYEQYF TGTGCCAGCAGCAGAGGGGCAGGTCCGAGCTCCTACGAGCAGTACTTC
many TRBJ2-1 TRBV6-1 NA CASSGQPSSYNEQFF TGTGCCAGCAGTGGACAGCCGAGCTCCTACAATGAGCAGTTCTTC
NA TRBJ1-2 TRBV20-1 NA CSAPPPTNSNYGYTF TGCAGTGCCCCCCCTCCGACGAATTCTAACTATGGCTACACCTTC
NA TRBJ2-2 TRBV6-2/TRBV6-3 TRBD2 CASSLLAVVGGELFF TGTGCCAGCAGTCTACTAGCGGTAGTAGGAGGGGAGCTGTTTTTT
few TRBJ1-1 TRBV20-1 NA CSARETVAEAFF TGCAGTGCTAGAGAAACGGTAGCTGAAGCTTTCTTT
many TRBJ1-2 TRBV5-1 TRBD1 CASSLTTGEGYGYTF TGCGCCAGCAGCCTTACGACAGGGGAGGGCTATGGCTACACCTTC
many TRBJ2-2 TRBV9 TRBD2 CASKDGGGTGELFF TGTGCCAGCAAAGACGGGGGAGGGACCGGGGAGCTGTTTTTT
many TRBJ1-2 TRBV27 TRBD1 CASSLFSSGTGPSINYGYTF TGTGCCAGCAGTTTATTCTCCTCCGGGACAGGCCCCAGTATTAACTATGGCTACACCTTC
NA TRBJ2-5 TRBV5-6 NA CASSGYGSSWGEETQYF TGTGCCAGCAGCGGGTACGGGTCCTCGTGGGGGGAAGAGACCCAGTACTTC
many TRBJ2-3 TRBV9 NA CASSVALGGADTQYF TGTGCCAGCAGCGTAGCTCTAGGAGGTGCAGATACGCAGTATTTT
few TRBJ1-4 TRBV7-9 NA CASSNQGWGREKLFF TGTGCCAGCAGCAATCAGGGGTGGGGCCGGGAAAAACTGTTTTTT
many TRBJ2-2 TRBV28 TRBD1 CASSLHTGASGELFF TGTGCCAGCAGTTTACATACAGGGGCCAGCGGGGAGCTGTTTTTT
NA TRBJ1-1 TRBV20-1 NA CSAVWTAEAFF TGCAGTGCTGTTTGGACAGCCGAAGCTTTCTTT
many TRBJ2-1 TRBV9 TRBD2 CASSPGTNYNEQFF TGTGCCAGCAGCCCCGGGACTAATTACAATGAGCAGTTCTTC
many TRBJ1-2 TRBV7-9 TRBD1 CASSPKGANYGYTF TGTGCCAGCAGCCCCAAGGGGGCGAACTATGGCTACACCTTC
many TRBJ1-2 TRBV7-2 TRBD1 CASSSYRGRDYGYTF TGTGCCAGCAGCTCCTACAGGGGGCGTGACTATGGCTACACCTTC
many TRBJ2-2 TRBV7-3 NA CASSREAGELFF TGTGCCAGCAGTAGAGAGGCCGGGGAGCTGTTTTTT
many TRBJ1-4 TRBV19 TRBD1 CASSLGQVPNEKLFF TGTGCCAGTAGCCTCGGACAGGTCCCAAATGAAAAACTGTTTTTT
NA TRBJ1-1 TRBV4-3 NA CASSQWKGTEAFF TGCGCCAGCAGCCAATGGAAGGGCACTGAAGCTTTCTTT
many TRBJ2-2 TRBV6-1 NA CATSRNRWTGELFF TGTGCCACTTCACGGAATCGATGGACCGGGGAGCTGTTTTTT
many TRBJ1-1 TRBV29-1 TRBD1 CSSGQVNTEAFF TGCAGTTCCGGACAGGTGAACACTGAAGCTTTCTTT
many TRBJ2-6 TRBV9 NA CASSAGESGANVLTF TGTGCCAGCAGCGCAGGGGAGTCTGGGGCCAACGTCCTGACTTTC